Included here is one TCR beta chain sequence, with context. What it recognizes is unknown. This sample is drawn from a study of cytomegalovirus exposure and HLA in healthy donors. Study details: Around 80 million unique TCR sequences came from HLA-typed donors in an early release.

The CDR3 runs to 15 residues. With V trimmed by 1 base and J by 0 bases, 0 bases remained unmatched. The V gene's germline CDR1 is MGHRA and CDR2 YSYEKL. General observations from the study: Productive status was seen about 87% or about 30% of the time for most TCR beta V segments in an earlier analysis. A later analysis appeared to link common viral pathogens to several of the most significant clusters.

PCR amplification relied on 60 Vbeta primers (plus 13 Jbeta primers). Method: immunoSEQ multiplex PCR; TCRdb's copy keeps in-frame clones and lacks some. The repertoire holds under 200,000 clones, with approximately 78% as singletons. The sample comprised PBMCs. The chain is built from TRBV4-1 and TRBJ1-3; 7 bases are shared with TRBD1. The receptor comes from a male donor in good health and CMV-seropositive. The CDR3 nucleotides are TGCGCCAGCAGCCAAGGGACAGGCTCTGGAAACACCATATATTTT. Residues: CASSQGTGSGNTIYF.